Shown below are 11 T cell receptor beta chains from a single sample sequenced in a study of Ad26.COV2.S vaccination and SARS-CoV-2 variants. The table came from immunoSEQ multiplex PCR; TCRdb's copy has only in-frame clones and leaves some out. Of about 400,000 clones detected, around 91% appear once; the ten largest clones hold about 2%. Treatment noted: some 20 received Ad26.COV2.S at low or high dose, single or two shots; about five received placebo; per-sample allocation not given. Collection of samples fell on day 63 after the first vaccine or placebo injection. Material: peripheral blood, obtained in a trial of Ad26.COV2.S vaccine versus placebo. These receptors were obtained from a person aged 18-60 years who received the Ad26.COV2.S COVID-19 vaccine or a placebo.

The chain recombines TRBV27 with TRBJ2-4, with a possible D match to TRBD1 (5 bases). Germline V CDR1 and CDR2: MNHEY, SMNVEV (reference sequence). Trimming stripped 2 bases from V and 6 bases from J, with 11 bases between. The CDR3 contains 14 residues. CDR3 DNA sequence: TGTGCCAGCAGTTTAGCCAGGGATGGAAACATTCAGTACTTC. Its translation: CASSLARDGNIQYF.

The chain links TRBV19 to TRBJ1-4; the D is unclear. CDR1 is LNHDA and CDR2 is SQIVND in the germline V gene (reference sequence). The CDR3 extends over 13 amino acids. Trimming stripped 6 bases from V and 8 bases from J, with 13 bases between. CDR3 sequence: CASRGRNNEKLFF. The CDR3, as DNA: TGTGCCAGTAGGGGCAGGAATAACGAAAAACTGTTTTTT.

J is TRBJ2-1 and V is TRBV5-4; 7 nucleotides align to TRBD2. This CDR3 comprises 16 residues. CDR1 and CDR2 (germline): SGHNT, YYREEE (reference sequence). V trimming: 5 bases; J trimming: 8 bases; junction bases outside the gene matches: 16. CDR3 coding DNA: TGTGCCAGCAGTACCTTTAGGGGAGGGCCTACGGATGAGCAGTTCTTC. As protein: CASSTFRGGPTDEQFF.

The rearrangement links TRBV5-8 to TRBJ2-7, with a weak D call TRBD2 (6 bases). V was shortened by 4 bases and J by 4 bases, with 9 bases between the two germline ends. The CDR3 covers 12 residues. Looked up from germline, CDR1 is SGHTS and CDR2 is YDEGEE. The CDR3 coding sequence is TGTGCCAGCAGCGTCGGGGGTTACGAGCAGTACTTC. Amino acids: CASSVGGYEQYF.

The chain couples TRBV2 to TRBJ1-5, with D perhaps TRBD1 (5 bases). The ends were cut back, 8 bases at V and 6 bases at J, with 17 bases in the middle. Per germline, CDR1 SNHLY and CDR2 FYNNEI. This CDR3 region has 14 residues. The CDR3 DNA is TGTGCCAGCCAGGGACCAGGCGCTACTCAGCCCCAGCATTTT. This sequence encodes CASQGPGATQPQHF.

The rearrangement uses TRBV5-1 and TRBJ1-3, with a weak D call TRBD1 (6 bases). CDR3 size: 16 residues. Trimming took off 3 bases at V and 0 bases at J, with 13 bases between the two ends. The germline gives CDR1 SGHRS, CDR2 YFSETQ. The CDR3 spells CASSSGTQFSGNTIYF. Here the CDR3 DNA reads TGCGCCAGCAGCTCCGGGACACAATTCTCTGGAAACACCATATATTTT.

The genes are TRBV4-1 and TRBJ2-1, with 10 bases lining up with TRBD2. This CDR3 region has 19 residues. Germline CDR1 reads MGHRA; CDR2 reads YSYEKL. The trim removed 0 bases at V and 0 bases at J, leaving 8 bases unmatched. DNA of the CDR3: TGCGCCAGCAGCCAAGAGACCGGGACTAGCGTTAGCTCCTACAATGAGCAGTTCTTC. This encodes CASSQETGTSVSSYNEQFF.

The chain employs TRBV2 and TRBJ1-1; no reliable D call. Germline values: CDR1 SNHLY, CDR2 FYNNEI. The V gene lost 5 bases and the J gene lost 4 bases, with 17 bases spanning the gap. The CDR3 length is 15 residues. CDR3 in amino acids: CASSRRQGGGTEAFF. The CDR3 DNA sequence: TGTGCCAGCAGTCGCCGACAAGGCGGCGGCACTGAAGCTTTCTTT.

The rearrangement joins TRBV9 to TRBJ2-7; D remains unclear. V lost 1 base and J lost 2, with 10 bases in between. The CDR3 sequence is 14 residues long. Germline values: CDR1 SGDLS, CDR2 YYNGEE. The CDR3: CASSVSGDPYEQYF. CDR3 DNA: TGTGCCAGCAGCGTAAGTGGCGATCCCTACGAGCAGTACTTC.

This CDR3 reads CASSQRGEKLFF. CDR3 DNA: TGTGCCAGCAGCCAAAGGGGTGAAAAACTGTTTTTT. The J gene is TRBJ1-4, the V gene TRBV3-1 (or the pseudogene TRBV3-2), with D possibly being TRBD1 (5 bases). The V and J ends lost 2 bases and 7 bases respectively, with 5 bases between them. Germline V gene data show CDR1 as LGHDT and CDR2 as YNNKEL (reference sequence). The CDR3 length is 12 residues.

The chain has TRBV7-2 and TRBJ1-5; D gene ambiguous. Between the trimmed V and J ends, which lost 6 bases and 3 bases, there was a span of 9 bases. The germline gives CDR1 SGHTA, CDR2 FQGNSA. This CDR3 has 13 residues. CDR3 sequence (DNA): TGTGCCAGCAGTCTCCTCTCCAATCAGCCCCAGCATTTT. Its translation is CASSLLSNQPQHF.